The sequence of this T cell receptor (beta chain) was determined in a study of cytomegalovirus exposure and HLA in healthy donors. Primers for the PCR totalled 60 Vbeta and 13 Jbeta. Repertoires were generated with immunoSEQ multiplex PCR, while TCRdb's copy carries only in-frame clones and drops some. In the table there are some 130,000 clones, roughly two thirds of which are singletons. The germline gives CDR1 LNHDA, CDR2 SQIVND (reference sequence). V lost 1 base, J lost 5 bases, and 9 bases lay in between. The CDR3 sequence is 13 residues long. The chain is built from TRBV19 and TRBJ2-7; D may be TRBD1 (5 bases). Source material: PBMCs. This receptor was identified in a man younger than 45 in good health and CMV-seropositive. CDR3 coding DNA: TGTGCCAGTAGTATAGCAGGGATCAACGAGCAGTACTTC. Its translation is CASSIAGINEQYF.